Listed here is a single T cell receptor beta chain. Its antigen is as yet unknown. This sample is part of a study of T cell clonotyping in hematopoietic cell transplantation. Broader study findings: Pathologically expanded recipient clonotypes increased progressively from day 30 to day 180 as diversity fell. No sorting was done, leaving CD4 and CD8 contributions mixed.

Measured with immunoSEQ multiplex PCR; TCRdb has only the in-frame clones, and not every one. The sample shows about 69,000 clones, around 94% of them seen only once. Sequences were obtained from peripheral blood mononuclear cells. This sequence originates from a man aged 45-65 years in good health. Some clones in this sample may be carry-over from other donors' samples.

DNA for the CDR3: TGCAGCGCTGCGGATGGCGGGAATCAGCCCCAGCATTTT. Translating gives CSAADGGNQPQHF. V usage is TRBV29-1 and J usage is TRBJ1-5; D is ambiguous. CDR3 length equals 13 residues. Germline values: CDR1 SQVTM, CDR2 ANQGSEA. Trimming took 7 bases from V and 4 from J, leaving 14 bases between them.